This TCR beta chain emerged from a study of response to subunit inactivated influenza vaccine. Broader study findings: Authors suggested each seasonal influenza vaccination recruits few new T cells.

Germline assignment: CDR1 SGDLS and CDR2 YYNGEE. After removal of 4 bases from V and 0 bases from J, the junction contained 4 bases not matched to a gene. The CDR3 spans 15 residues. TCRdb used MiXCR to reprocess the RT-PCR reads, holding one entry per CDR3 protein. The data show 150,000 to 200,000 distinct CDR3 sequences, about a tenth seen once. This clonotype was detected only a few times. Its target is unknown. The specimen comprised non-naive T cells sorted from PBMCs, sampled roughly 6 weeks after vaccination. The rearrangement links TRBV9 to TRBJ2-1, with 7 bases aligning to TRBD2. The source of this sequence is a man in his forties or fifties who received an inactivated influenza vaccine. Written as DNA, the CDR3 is TGTGCCAGCAGCCGTAGCGGGCCCTCCTACAATGAGCAGTTCTTC. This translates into CASSRSGPSYNEQFF. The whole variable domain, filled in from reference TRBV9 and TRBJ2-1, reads DSGVTQTPKHLITATGQRVTLRCSPRSGDLSVYWYQQSLDQGLQFLIQYYNGEERAKGNILERFSAQQFPDLHSELNLSSLELGDSALYFCASSRSGPSYNEQFFGPGTRLTVL.